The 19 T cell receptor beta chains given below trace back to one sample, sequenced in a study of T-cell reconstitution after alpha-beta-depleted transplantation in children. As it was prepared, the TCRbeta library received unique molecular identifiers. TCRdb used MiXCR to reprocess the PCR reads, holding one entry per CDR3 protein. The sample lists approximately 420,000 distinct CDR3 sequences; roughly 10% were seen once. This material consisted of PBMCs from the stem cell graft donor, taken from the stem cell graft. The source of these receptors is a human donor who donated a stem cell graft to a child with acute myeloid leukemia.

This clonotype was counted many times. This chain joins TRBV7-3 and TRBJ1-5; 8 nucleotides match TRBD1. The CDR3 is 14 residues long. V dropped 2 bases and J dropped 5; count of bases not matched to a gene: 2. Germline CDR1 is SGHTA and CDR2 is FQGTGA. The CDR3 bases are TGTGCCAGCAGCTTAGGACAGGGCCATCAGCCCCAGCATTTT. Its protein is CASSLGQGHQPQHF. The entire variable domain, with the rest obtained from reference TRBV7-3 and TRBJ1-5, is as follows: GAGVSQTPSNKVTEKGKYVELRCDPISGHTALYWYRQSLGQGPEFLIYFQGTGAADDSGLPNDRFFAVRPEGSVSTLKIQRTERGDSAVYLCASSLGQGHQPQHFGDGTRLSIL.

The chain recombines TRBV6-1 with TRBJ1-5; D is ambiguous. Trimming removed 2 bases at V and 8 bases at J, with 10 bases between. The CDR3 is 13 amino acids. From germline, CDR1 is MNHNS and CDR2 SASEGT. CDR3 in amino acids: CASSERFREPQHF. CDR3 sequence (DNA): TGTGCCAGCAGTGAAAGGTTTCGGGAGCCCCAGCATTTT.

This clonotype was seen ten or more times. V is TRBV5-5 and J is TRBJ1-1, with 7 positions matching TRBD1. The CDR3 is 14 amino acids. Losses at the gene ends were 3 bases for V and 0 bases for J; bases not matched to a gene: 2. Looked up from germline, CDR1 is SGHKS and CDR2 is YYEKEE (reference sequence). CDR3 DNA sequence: TGTGCCAGCAGCTGGACAGGAATGAACACTGAAGCTTTCTTT. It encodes CASSWTGMNTEAFF. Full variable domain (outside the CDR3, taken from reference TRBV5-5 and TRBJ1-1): DAGVTQSPTHLIKTRGQQVTLRCSPISGHKSVSWYQQVLGQGPQFIFQYYEKEERGRGNFPDRFSARQFPNYSSELNVNALLLGDSALYLCASSWTGMNTEAFFGQGTRLTVV.

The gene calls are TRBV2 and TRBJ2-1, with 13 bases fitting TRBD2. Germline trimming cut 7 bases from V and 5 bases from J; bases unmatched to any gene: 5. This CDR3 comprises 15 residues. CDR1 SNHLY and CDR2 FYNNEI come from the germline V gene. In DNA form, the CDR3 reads TGTGCCAGCACCCGGACTAGCGGGAGAGACAATGAGCAGTTCTTC. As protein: CASTRTSGRDNEQFF.

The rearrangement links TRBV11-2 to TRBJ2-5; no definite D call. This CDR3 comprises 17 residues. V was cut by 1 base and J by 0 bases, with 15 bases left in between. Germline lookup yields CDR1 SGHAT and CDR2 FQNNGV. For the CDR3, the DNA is TGTGCCAGCAGCTTAGTTGGTACCCTTATGTACCAAGAGACCCAGTACTTC. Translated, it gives CASSLVGTLMYQETQYF.

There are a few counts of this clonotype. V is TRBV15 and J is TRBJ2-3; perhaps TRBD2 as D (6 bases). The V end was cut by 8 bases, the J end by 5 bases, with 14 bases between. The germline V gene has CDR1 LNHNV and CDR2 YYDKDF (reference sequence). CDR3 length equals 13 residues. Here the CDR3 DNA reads TGTGCCACCGACACGGGGGTTGAAGATACGCAGTATTTT. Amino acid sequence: CATDTGVEDTQYF.

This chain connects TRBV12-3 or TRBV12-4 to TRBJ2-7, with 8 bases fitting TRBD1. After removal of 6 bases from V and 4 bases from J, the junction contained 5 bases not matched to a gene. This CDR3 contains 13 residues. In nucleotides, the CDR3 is TGTGCCAGCAGCACAACAGGGGGTTACGAGCAGTACGTC. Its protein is CASSTTGGYEQYV.

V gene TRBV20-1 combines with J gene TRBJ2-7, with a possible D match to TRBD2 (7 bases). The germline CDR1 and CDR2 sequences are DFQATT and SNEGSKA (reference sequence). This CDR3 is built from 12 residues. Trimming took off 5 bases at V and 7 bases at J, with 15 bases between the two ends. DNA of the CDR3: TGCAGTGCTCAGGGGTTGGGGGGGGAGCAGTACTTC. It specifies CSAQGLGGEQYF.

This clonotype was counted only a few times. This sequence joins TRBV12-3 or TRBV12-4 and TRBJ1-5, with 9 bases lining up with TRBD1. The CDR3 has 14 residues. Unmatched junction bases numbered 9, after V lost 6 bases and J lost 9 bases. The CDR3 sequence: CASSRGQGGRPQHF. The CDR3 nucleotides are TGTGCCAGCAGCAGGGGACAGGGTGGCCGGCCCCAGCATTTT.

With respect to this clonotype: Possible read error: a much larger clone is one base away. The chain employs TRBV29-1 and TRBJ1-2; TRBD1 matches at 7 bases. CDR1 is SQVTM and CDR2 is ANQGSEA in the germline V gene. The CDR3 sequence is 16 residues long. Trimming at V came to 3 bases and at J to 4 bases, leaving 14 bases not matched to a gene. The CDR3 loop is CSVDSVTGRMGYGYTF. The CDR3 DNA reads TGCAGCGTTGATTCCGTGACAGGGCGTATGGGCTATGGCTACACCTTC.

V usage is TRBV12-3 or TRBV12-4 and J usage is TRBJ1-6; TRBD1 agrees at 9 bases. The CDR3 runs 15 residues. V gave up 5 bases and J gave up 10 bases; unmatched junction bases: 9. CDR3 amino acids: CASSRYGTGRSPLHF. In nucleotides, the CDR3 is TGTGCCAGCAGTAGATACGGGACAGGGCGGTCACCCCTCCACTTT.

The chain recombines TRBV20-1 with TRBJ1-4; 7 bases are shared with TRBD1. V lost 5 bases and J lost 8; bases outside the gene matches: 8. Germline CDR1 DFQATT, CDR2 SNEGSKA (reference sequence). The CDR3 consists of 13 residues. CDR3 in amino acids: CSAGRDSGEKLFF. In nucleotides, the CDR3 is TGCAGTGCTGGACGGGACAGTGGCGAAAAACTGTTTTTT.

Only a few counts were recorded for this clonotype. The CDR3 DNA follows: TGTGCCAGCAGCCTAGGAAACTTGAGACAGGCTAAGAATCAGCCCCAGCATTTT. Residues: CASSLGNLRQAKNQPQHF. The rearrangement joins TRBV7-8 to TRBJ1-5; tentatively, D is TRBD1 (6 bases). This CDR3 has 18 residues. Per the germline V gene, CDR1 is SGHVS and CDR2 is FQNEAQ. Between the trimmed V and J ends, which lost 5 bases and 4 bases, there was a span of 24 bases.

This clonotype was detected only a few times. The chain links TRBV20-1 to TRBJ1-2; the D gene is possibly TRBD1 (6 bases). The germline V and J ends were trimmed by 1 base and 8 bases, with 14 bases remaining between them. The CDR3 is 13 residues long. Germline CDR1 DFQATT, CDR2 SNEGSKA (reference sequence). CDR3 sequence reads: CSARGGGALGYTF. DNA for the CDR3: TGCAGTGCTAGAGGTGGGGGGGCCCTCGGCTACACCTTC.

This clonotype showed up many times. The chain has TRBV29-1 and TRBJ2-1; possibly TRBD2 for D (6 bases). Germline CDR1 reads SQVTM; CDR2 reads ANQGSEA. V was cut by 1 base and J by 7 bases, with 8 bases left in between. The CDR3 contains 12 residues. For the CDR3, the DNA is TGCAGCGTTGAAGCTGCGGGGAATGAGCAGTTCTTC. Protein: CSVEAAGNEQFF.

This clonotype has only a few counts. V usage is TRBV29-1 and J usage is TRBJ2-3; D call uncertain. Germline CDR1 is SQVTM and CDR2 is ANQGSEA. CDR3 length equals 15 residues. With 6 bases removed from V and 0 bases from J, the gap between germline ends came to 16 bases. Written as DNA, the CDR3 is TGCAGCGTGTCCCTGGAGATGCTAAGCACAGATACGCAGTATTTT. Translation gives CSVSLEMLSTDTQYF.

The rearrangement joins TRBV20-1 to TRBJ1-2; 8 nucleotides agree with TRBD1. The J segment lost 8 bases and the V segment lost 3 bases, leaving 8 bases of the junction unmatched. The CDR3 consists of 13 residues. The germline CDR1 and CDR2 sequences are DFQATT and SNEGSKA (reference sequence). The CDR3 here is CSAREDRAVGYTF. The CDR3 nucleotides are TGCAGTGCTAGGGAGGACAGGGCGGTCGGCTACACCTTC.

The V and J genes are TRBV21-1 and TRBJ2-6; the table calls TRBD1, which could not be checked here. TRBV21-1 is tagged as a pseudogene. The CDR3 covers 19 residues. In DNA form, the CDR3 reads TGTGCCAGCAGCCCAAAACAGGGGCGTCCGGGCTCTGGGGCCAACGTCCTGACTTTC. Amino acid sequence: CASSPKQGRPGSGANVLTF.

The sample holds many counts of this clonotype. The CDR3 DNA sequence: TGCGCCAGCAGCGGAGCCCCCAGTACCGGGGAGCTGTTTTTT. This codes for CASSGAPSTGELFF. The chain recombines TRBV5-1 with TRBJ2-2; no clear D gene. Trimming shortened V by 4 bases and J by 5 bases, and 12 bases separated the two germline ends. Germline-derived CDR1 and CDR2 are SGHRS and YFSETQ. The CDR3 consists of 14 residues.